This T cell receptor (beta chain) is from a study of tumor and adjacent non-tumor tissue in lung cancer. Study overall: Patients comprised about a dozen adenocarcinoma, a couple of squamous cell carcinoma and 1 small cell lung cancer.

Three rounds of nested PCR, following a modified ARM-PCR protocol, produced the TCRbeta library. Each CDR3 protein is one row after TCRdb ran MiXCR on the multiplex PCR reads. Here the sample spans 40,000 to 55,000 distinct CDR3 sequences, 70% to 80% being singletons. The template was RNA from unsorted bulk tissue. More than 3 cm separated this lung sample from the edge of the tumor. This CDR3 region has 12 residues. Germline CDR1 SQVTM, CDR2 ANQGSEA. Points from the study as a whole: Top 100 clones took a larger repertoire share in normal lung. Shorter survival was associated with higher TCR diversity in tumors.

Of note for this clonotype: Its antigen is not known. This may be a read error: a much more frequent sequence differs by one nucleotide.

Sequences were obtained from distant non-tumor lung tissue. The V gene is TRBV29-1, the J gene TRBJ2-1; tentatively, D is TRBD1 (5 bases). The TCR was taken from a woman aged 55 to 70 with non-small cell lung cancer. The CDR3 spells CSVQPQGYELFF. CDR3 nucleotides: TGCAGCGTCCAGCCCCAGGGATATGAGCTGTTCTTC.